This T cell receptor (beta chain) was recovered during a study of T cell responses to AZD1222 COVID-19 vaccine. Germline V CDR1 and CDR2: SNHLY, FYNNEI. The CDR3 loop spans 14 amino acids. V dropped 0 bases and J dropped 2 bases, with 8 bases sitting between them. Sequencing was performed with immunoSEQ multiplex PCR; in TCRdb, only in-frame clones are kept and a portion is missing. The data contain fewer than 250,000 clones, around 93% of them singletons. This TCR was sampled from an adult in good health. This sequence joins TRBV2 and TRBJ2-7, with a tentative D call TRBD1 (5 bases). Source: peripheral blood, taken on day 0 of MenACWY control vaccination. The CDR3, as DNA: TGTGCCAGCAGTGAAGCACAGGCTGCCTACGAGCAGTACTTC. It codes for CASSEAQAAYEQYF.